This T cell receptor beta chain was captured in a study of CD8+CD57+ T cells in acquired aplastic anemia (dated by TCRdb to between 2017 and 2018). At the level of the whole study: A mean of around 3.2 ug of DNA, ranging from roughly 0.17 to 30 ug, was extracted from sorted CD4+ and CD8+ cells. CD8+CD57+ expansion was defined as frequency above the mean frequency observed in healthy subjects.

In regard to this clonotype: This receptor's antigen is unknown. No much larger clone exists at a distance of one base, and base qualities are not known.

Profiling of TCR beta VDJ combinations and CDR3 sequences used genomic DNA as the template. An Illumina HiSeq 2000 was the platform used for TCR repertoire sequencing. As for the authors' bioinformatics: TRBV/TRBJ rearrangement plots, CDR3 size and DJ length profiles, and Simpson's diversity index were used to evaluate the repertoires. The most abundant DNA sequence in the deep sequencing data was defined as the immunodominant clone. CDR3 amino acid sequences were screened for sharing across subjects and were compared with published repertoires and the VDJdb database. TCRdb's own reprocessing of the public reads used fastp at Q25 and MiXCR and kept productive beta chains. Identical CDR3 protein sequences are pooled into one entry, listed with their most common genes and DNA. TCRdb, not the authors, supplied the V and J calls. The sample table lists fewer than 85,000 distinct CDR3 sequences, roughly three quarters of them with a count of one. Roughly 80% of the sample rests with the top ten.

Flow cytometry had shown CD8+CD57+ cell expansion in the patients selected for sequencing. Every patient had severe acquired aplastic anemia, diagnosed using the International Study of Aplastic Anemia and Agranulocytosis and Camitta criteria. No therapy had been received by the patients at the time of blood sampling. TCR repertoires of sorted CD4+ and CD8+ blood T cells from severe aplastic anemia patients and healthy subjects were deep-sequenced in the study. In the USA, patient enrollment took place under clinicaltrials.gov protocols 00001620, 01623167, 00001397, 00071045, 00081523 and 00961064. Ficoll-Paque density gradient centrifugation was used to isolate peripheral blood mononuclear cells. Before DNA extraction, CD4+ and CD8+ T cells were sorted with FACS or magnetic beads. Points the paper makes about the study in general: Twenty-nine CD8+ CDR3 sequences were found in both patients and controls but appeared to be highly expressed in patients and within the immunodominant clones of the patients. CD8+ Simpson's diversity did not differ significantly between patients and healthy controls (P=0.060).

The sample consisted of sorted CD4+, CD8+, or CD8+CD57+ T cells (not recorded which) from PBMCs. This TCR came from a human donor with aplastic anemia.

The DNA sequence is as follows: TGTGCCAGCAGCTCGCTCTTCCGGGACAGCCAGCACGAGCAGTACTTC. The encoded protein is CASSSLFRDSQHEQYF. The chain is assembled from TRBV25-1 and TRBJ2-7, with 7 bases aligning to TRBD1. Trimming leaves V shorter by 6 bases and J shorter by 5 bases, with the junction holding 16 bases beyond the gene matches. CDR1 MGHDK and CDR2 SYGVNS are derived from the germline V gene. From its cysteine to its phenylalanine, the CDR3 spans 16 amino acids. Only CDR3 DNA remains: 48 bases, in frame from the first base.